These T cell receptor beta chains were read from a single sample in a study of shared clonotypes between healthy human individuals. Produced via immunoSEQ multiplex PCR; TCRdb's table is partial and in-frame only. Of over 2,000,000 clones in the sample, around 93% were seen once. The sample taken for sequencing was naive CD8+ T cells from PBMCs. Receptor source: a man younger than 35 in good health. Some clones in this sample may be carry-over from other donors' samples. The CDR3 runs from the conserved cysteine through the conserved F or W. Fields, in order: D gene, J gene, clone size, V gene, CDR3 protein, CDR3 DNA. A D gene is named only where the DNA matches it firmly. Where a row states a size, it is once, few, many or the class of an expanded clone; other rows omit it.

d_gene: TRBD2; j_gene: TRBJ2-5; abundance: once; v_gene: TRBV7-9; CDR3aa: CASSLADGETQYF; CDR3nt: TGTGCCAGCAGCCTAGCGGACGGAGAGACCCAGTACTTC
d_gene: NA; j_gene: TRBJ1-1; abundance: NA; v_gene: TRBV5-4; CDR3aa: CASSPWAGAGTEAFF; CDR3nt: TGTGCCAGCAGCCCCTGGGCGGGTGCAGGCACTGAAGCTTTCTTT
d_gene: NA; j_gene: TRBJ1-2; abundance: NA; v_gene: TRBV5-1; CDR3aa: CASSSSGGTFNYGYTF; CDR3nt: TGCGCCAGCAGCTCCTCCGGGGGCACTTTTAACTATGGCTACACCTTC
d_gene: TRBD1; j_gene: TRBJ2-5; abundance: NA; v_gene: TRBV7-9; CDR3aa: CASSLVGDSQETQYF; CDR3nt: TGTGCCAGCAGCTTAGTAGGGGACAGCCAAGAGACCCAGTACTTC
d_gene: TRBD1; j_gene: TRBJ1-4; abundance: NA; v_gene: TRBV6-5; CDR3aa: CASSSRGRGNEKLFF; CDR3nt: TGTGCCAGCAGTTCGAGGGGGCGAGGTAATGAAAAACTGTTTTTT
d_gene: NA; j_gene: TRBJ1-2; abundance: NA; v_gene: TRBV12-5; CDR3aa: CASGVGGSGYTF; CDR3nt: TGTGCTAGTGGTGTAGGGGGGAGTGGCTACACCTTC
d_gene: NA; j_gene: TRBJ2-3; abundance: NA; v_gene: TRBV27; CDR3aa: CASRADTQYF; CDR3nt: TGTGCCAGCAGAGCAGATACGCAGTATTTT
d_gene: NA; j_gene: TRBJ1-2; abundance: NA; v_gene: TRBV27; CDR3aa: CASSTQRGTNGYTF; CDR3nt: TGTGCCAGCAGTACTCAACGGGGGACAAATGGCTACACCTTC
d_gene: NA; j_gene: TRBJ1-2; abundance: once; v_gene: TRBV5-1; CDR3aa: CASSLPGELNYGYTF; CDR3nt: TGCGCCAGCAGCTTACCGGGAGAATTGAACTATGGCTACACCTTC
d_gene: TRBD2; j_gene: TRBJ2-1; abundance: NA; v_gene: TRBV27; CDR3aa: CASSPSTSGSARGEQFF; CDR3nt: TGTGCCAGCAGTCCCTCGACTAGCGGGAGCGCGAGGGGTGAGCAGTTCTTC
d_gene: NA; j_gene: TRBJ1-5; abundance: NA; v_gene: TRBV5-6; CDR3aa: CASSFGGNQPQHF; CDR3nt: TGTGCCAGCAGCTTCGGAGGCAATCAGCCCCAGCATTTT
d_gene: TRBD1; j_gene: TRBJ2-7; abundance: NA; v_gene: TRBV7-9; CDR3aa: CASSRGTGHYEQYF; CDR3nt: TGTGCCAGCAGCCGCGGGACAGGGCATTACGAGCAGTACTTC
d_gene: TRBD1; j_gene: TRBJ2-7; abundance: NA; v_gene: TRBV7-9; CDR3aa: CASSSRQGSYEQYF; CDR3nt: TGTGCCAGCAGCTCACGACAGGGTTCCTACGAGCAGTACTTC
d_gene: NA; j_gene: TRBJ2-1; abundance: NA; v_gene: TRBV9; CDR3aa: CASSLSVGHEQFF; CDR3nt: TGTGCCAGCAGCCTGTCCGTCGGCCATGAGCAGTTCTTC
d_gene: NA; j_gene: TRBJ2-3; abundance: NA; v_gene: TRBV6-6; CDR3aa: CATWTDTQYF; CDR3nt: TGTGCCACCTGGACAGATACGCAGTATTTT
d_gene: TRBD1; j_gene: TRBJ2-5; abundance: NA; v_gene: TRBV10-3; CDR3aa: CAISDVDRGHQETQYF; CDR3nt: TGTGCCATCAGTGATGTGGACAGGGGGCATCAAGAGACCCAGTACTTC
d_gene: NA; j_gene: TRBJ2-3; abundance: NA; v_gene: TRBV28; CDR3aa: CASSPPRVRDTQYF; CDR3nt: TGTGCCAGCAGTCCCCCGAGGGTTCGAGATACGCAGTATTTT
d_gene: TRBD1; j_gene: TRBJ1-2; abundance: NA; v_gene: TRBV12-5; CDR3aa: CASGDRGHGYTF; CDR3nt: TGTGCTAGTGGCGACAGGGGGCATGGCTACACCTTC
d_gene: TRBD1; j_gene: TRBJ2-7; abundance: once; v_gene: TRBV7-9; CDR3aa: CASSSRTGTIYEQYF; CDR3nt: TGTGCCAGCAGCTCGAGGACAGGAACGATTTACGAGCAGTACTTC
d_gene: NA; j_gene: TRBJ2-3; abundance: NA; v_gene: TRBV27; CDR3aa: CASSFGRSTDTQYF; CDR3nt: TGTGCCAGCAGTTTCGGGCGAAGCACAGATACGCAGTATTTT
d_gene: NA; j_gene: TRBJ2-5; abundance: NA; v_gene: TRBV10-3; CDR3aa: CAISDPGRETQYF; CDR3nt: TGTGCCATCAGTGACCCGGGGCGTGAGACCCAGTACTTC
d_gene: NA; j_gene: TRBJ1-2; abundance: NA; v_gene: TRBV2; CDR3aa: CASSEPGTNYGYTF; CDR3nt: TGTGCCAGCAGTGAACCAGGAACAAACTATGGCTACACCTTC